This T cell receptor beta chain was recorded in a study of T cells after yellow fever vaccination. Overall study context: Preparation used SMART-Seq v4 Ultra Low Input for the low-cell-number fractions.

Trimming shortened V by 1 base and J by 6 bases, and 4 bases separated the two germline ends. This CDR3 region has 12 residues. The germline V gene encodes CDR1 SGHVS and CDR2 FQNEAQ. General study points: Though weaker, the secondary response peaked faster, on day 5 versus 15. Reappearance after the booster was seen for most primary-vaccination clones, at around 95% CD4 and 88% CD8.

The study made its TCR cDNA through 5'RACE template switching. That step introduced a universal primer site along with UMIs. TCRdb recomputed calls from the 5' RACE reads with MiXCR, one row per CDR3 protein. The repertoire has roughly 50,000 distinct CDR3 sequences, 7% to 9% of them found once; the top ten carry 25% to 30%. Comment on this clonotype: Its antigen remains unknown.

The chain recombines TRBV7-8 with TRBJ2-1; D gene unclear. This clonotype was obtained from a young man who received the YFV17D yellow fever vaccine. Material: CD8+ T cells sorted from PBMCs, obtained less than 18 days after the first yellow fever vaccination. As DNA, the CDR3 is TGTGCCAGCAGCTTAGATGTCAATGAGCAGTTCTTC. Translated, it gives CASSLDVNEQFF.